The clone carrying this T cell receptor (beta chain) was observed once. The CDR3 is 14 residues long. Germline V lookup: CDR1 SGHVS, CDR2 FQNEAQ. Between the trimmed V and J ends, which lost 9 bases and 4 bases, there was a span of 16 bases. The data were produced by immunoSEQ multiplex PCR, yet TCRdb's version contains in-frame clones alone and is incomplete. The sample consists of approximately 170,000 clones, about 93% of them appearing once. The data stem from a study of control samples from healthy donors and cancer patients. The source is a woman in her fifties or sixties in good health. This chain connects TRBV7-8 to TRBJ1-3; the D is unclear. The specimen sequenced was blood. Here the CDR3 DNA reads TGTGCCAGTGGGGAGAGGCTAGAAGGAAACACCATATATTTT. Amino acids: CASGERLEGNTIYF.